This entry is about one TCR beta chain. The study ran its PCR with 60 Vbeta and 13 Jbeta primers. Produced via immunoSEQ multiplex PCR; TCRdb's table is partial and in-frame only. The sample has over 85,000 clones, roughly 80% seen once; the top ten hold roughly 2%. This record belongs to a study of cytomegalovirus exposure and HLA in healthy donors. The CDR3 loop spans 11 amino acids. Germline V lookup: CDR1 DFQATT, CDR2 SNEGSKA (reference sequence). V was pared by 3 bases and J by 3 bases, with 5 bases between. The receptor comes from a man aged 40-49 years in good health and CMV-seronegative. Sequencing used PBMCs. The rearrangement uses TRBV20-1 and TRBJ1-1; maybe TRBD1 (5 bases). In DNA form, the CDR3 reads TGCAGTGCTAGGGGGCACACTGAAGCTTTCTTT. It yields the protein CSARGHTEAFF.